A selection of T cell receptor beta chains follows, all from one sample in a study of Ad26.COV2.S vaccination and SARS-CoV-2 variants. Assay: immunoSEQ multiplex PCR; the TCRdb copy retains only in-frame clones and omits some. The data contain 200,000 to 300,000 clones, around nine tenths of them seen just once; the ten biggest clones take up roughly 3%. The source was peripheral blood, collected in a trial of Ad26.COV2.S vaccine versus placebo. Receptors originate from a person aged 18-60 years who received the Ad26.COV2.S COVID-19 vaccine or a placebo. Both conserved end residues are part of each CDR3. Fields, in order: V gene, J gene, clone size, D gene, CDR3 protein, CDR3 DNA. A D gene is named only where the DNA matches it firmly. Not every row has a clone size; where given, it reads once, few, many or a size class.

TRBV7-2	TRBJ1-5	once	TRBD1	CASSPQGAYSNQPQHF	TGTGCCAGCAGCCCGCAGGGGGCTTATAGCAATCAGCCCCAGCATTTT
TRBV7-6	TRBJ2-3	NA	NA	CASSLGSSTPLPLLF	TGTGCCAGCAGCTTAGGATCCTCGACCCCTTTACCGCTCCTTTTT
TRBV7-9	TRBJ1-2	NA	TRBD1	CASSSTGDGYTF	TGTGCCAGCAGCTCGACAGGGGATGGCTACACCTTC
TRBV3-1/TRBV3-2	TRBJ1-5	NA	NA	CASSQDINQPQHF	TGTGCCAGCAGCCAAGACATCAATCAGCCCCAGCATTTT
TRBV15	TRBJ2-3	few	NA	CATSRDGGAGTDTQYF	TGTGCCACCAGCAGAGATGGGGGCGCAGGCACAGATACGCAGTATTTT
TRBV20-1	TRBJ1-1	NA	NA	CSASWPGAGGAFF	TGCAGTGCTAGTTGGCCGGGAGCCGGAGGAGCTTTCTTT
TRBV7-9	TRBJ1-2	NA	NA	CASITETGSDGYTF	TGTGCCAGCATCACCGAAACAGGGTCGGATGGCTACACCTTC
TRBV6-5	TRBJ1-1	few	NA	CASRRDVWNTEAFF	TGTGCCAGCAGAAGGGACGTTTGGAACACTGAAGCTTTCTTT
TRBV27	TRBJ1-2	NA	NA	CASSLSREGYGYTF	TGTGCCAGCAGTTTGAGCAGGGAGGGCTATGGCTACACCTTC
TRBV27	TRBJ1-5	NA	NA	CASSLLGRNQPQHF	TGTGCCAGCAGTTTACTCGGGCGAAATCAGCCCCAGCATTTT
TRBV19	TRBJ2-1	many	NA	CASSIEPGIGLEQFF	TGTGCCAGTAGTATAGAGCCAGGGATAGGATTGGAGCAGTTCTTC
TRBV2	TRBJ2-7	NA	TRBD2	CASSDPSLAGAYYEQYF	TGTGCCAGCAGTGACCCATCTCTAGCGGGGGCATACTACGAGCAGTACTTC
TRBV2	TRBJ1-2	NA	TRBD1	CASSESGQGLRRFF	TGTGCCAGCAGTGAATCGGGACAGGGGTTGAGGCGCTTCTTC
TRBV29-1	TRBJ1-3	NA	NA	CSVWTDSGNTIYF	TGCAGCGTTTGGACAGATTCTGGAAACACCATATATTTT
TRBV9	TRBJ1-6	NA	NA	CASSVIAEDSPLHF	TGTGCCAGCAGCGTAATAGCGGAGGATTCACCCCTCCACTTT
TRBV2	TRBJ1-2	NA	NA	CASSEQGFYTNYGYTF	TGTGCCAGCAGTGAACAGGGGTTTTATACTAACTATGGCTACACCTTC
TRBV30	TRBJ2-2	NA	TRBD2	CAWRRLAGAANTGELFF	TGTGCCTGGCGGAGACTAGCGGGGGCCGCGAACACCGGGGAGCTGTTTTTT
TRBV28	TRBJ2-5	NA	NA	CASSLGETQYF	TGTGCCAGCAGTTTAGGGGAGACCCAGTACTTC
TRBV11-2	TRBJ2-5	NA	NA	CASSLDPPYGEETQYF	TGTGCCAGCAGCTTAGATCCTCCGTATGGAGAAGAGACCCAGTACTTC
TRBV25-1	TRBJ1-1	NA	NA	CASSEMEGNTEAFF	TGTGCCAGCAGTGAAATGGAAGGGAACACTGAAGCTTTCTTT
TRBV2	TRBJ2-5	NA	NA	CASSYKETQYF	TGTGCCAGCAGTTACAAAGAGACCCAGTACTTC
TRBV7-2	TRBJ1-5	NA	TRBD1	CASSLWGQGSNQPQHF	TGTGCCAGCAGCTTATGGGGACAGGGCAGCAATCAGCCCCAGCATTTT
TRBV19	TRBJ1-3	NA	TRBD1	CASSRDRLDNGNTIYF	TGTGCCAGTAGTAGGGACAGGCTGGATAATGGAAACACCATATATTTT
TRBV6-1	TRBJ2-2	NA	NA	CASSEMTQNTGELFF	TGTGCCAGCAGTGAAATGACGCAGAACACCGGGGAGCTGTTTTTT
TRBV7-9	TRBJ2-2	NA	NA	CASRPPVNHPTGELFF	TGTGCCAGCAGACCCCCCGTGAATCACCCCACCGGGGAGCTGTTTTTT